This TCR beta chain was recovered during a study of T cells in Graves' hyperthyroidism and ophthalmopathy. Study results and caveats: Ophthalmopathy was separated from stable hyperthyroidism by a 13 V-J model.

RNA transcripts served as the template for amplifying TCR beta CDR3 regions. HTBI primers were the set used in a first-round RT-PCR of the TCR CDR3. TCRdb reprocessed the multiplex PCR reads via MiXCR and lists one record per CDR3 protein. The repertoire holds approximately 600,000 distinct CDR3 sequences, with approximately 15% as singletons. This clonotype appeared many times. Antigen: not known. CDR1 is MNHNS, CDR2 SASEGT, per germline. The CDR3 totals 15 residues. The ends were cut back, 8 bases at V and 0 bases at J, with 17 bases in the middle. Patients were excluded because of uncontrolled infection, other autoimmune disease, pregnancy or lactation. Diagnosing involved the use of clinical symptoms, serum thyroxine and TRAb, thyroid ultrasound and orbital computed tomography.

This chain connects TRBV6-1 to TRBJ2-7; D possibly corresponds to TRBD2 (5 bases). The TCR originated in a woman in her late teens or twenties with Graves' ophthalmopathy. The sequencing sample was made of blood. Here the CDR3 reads CASGGGSMSSYEQYF. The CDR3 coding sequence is TGTGCCAGCGGCGGAGGATCGATGAGCTCCTACGAGCAGTACTTC.